Detailed here is one T cell receptor beta chain. The V end lost 2 bases, the J end lost 3 bases, and 13 bases lay between the germline ends. From germline, CDR1 is MGHDK and CDR2 SYGVNS. This CDR3 region has 15 residues. Reverse transcription of 0.5 to 1 ug RNA was performed with random hexamers. TCRdb re-analysed the immunoSEQ multiplex PCR reads in MiXCR, keeping a single row per CDR3 protein. This sample carries more than 100,000 distinct CDR3 sequences, around 85% of them seen once, and the ten largest clones take more than 0.5%. This specimen comes from a study of CD8 T cells in Susac syndrome. Through negative isolation, CD4+ and CD8+ T cells were obtained, while TEMRA cells were enriched using FACS.

Input material: CD8+ T cells from PBMCs. The TCR sequence derives from a human donor with multiple sclerosis. The J gene is TRBJ1-2, the V gene TRBV25-1; maybe TRBD1 (5 bases). CDR3 in DNA: TGTGCCAGCAGTGAACCCAGGTCGGGGCACTATGGCTACACCTTC. It translates to CASSEPRSGHYGYTF.